This TCR beta chain is drawn from a study of CD8+ T cells in alopecia areata. Study information: People stayed on tofacitinib for 6 to 18 months, then stopped the drug for 6 months. The study, taken as a whole, reports: Normal skin's resident alphabeta T cells are sequenced alongside lesional scalp T cells.

Following extraction, RNA underwent reverse transcription to cDNA, which served as the sequencing template. Using immunoSEQ multiplex PCR, the repertoire was profiled, and TCRdb retains in-frame clones only, with some absent. The sample records approximately 150,000 clones, about 89% being singletons. In the case of this clone: Its matching antigen is unknown.

V lost 0 bases and J 4 bases, leaving 11 bases between the germline ends. The germline V gene has CDR1 SGHRS and CDR2 YFSETQ. The CDR3 sequence is 14 residues long. Collection of lesional scalp punch biopsies and peripheral blood was performed in alopecia areata patients. Cell sorting on a FACSAria was used to separate CD4+ and CD8+ T cells from the PBMCs. The source of this sequence is a human donor with alopecia areata. The rearrangement links TRBV5-1 to TRBJ2-7; tentatively, D is TRBD1 (5 bases). The starting material was CD8+ T cells sorted from blood, obtained at week 0. In DNA form, the CDR3 reads TGCGCCAGCAGCTTGGGTAGCCAGGGTTACGAGCAGTACTTC. Translation gives CASSLGSQGYEQYF.